This is a list of T cell receptor beta chains from one sample in a study of T cell changes during pregnancy in multiple sclerosis. The method was immunoSEQ multiplex PCR; TCRdb's version includes in-frame clones alone and lacks a portion of them. This table holds tens of thousands of clones, around nine tenths found once. The specimen comprised CD4+ T cells from peripheral blood mononuclear cells, sampled before pregnancy. The receptors were gathered from a female donor with multiple sclerosis, enrolled in a pregnancy study. CDR3s include the opening cysteine and the closing phenylalanine or tryptophan. D genes are given only for firm matches. Clone size appears in some rows only: once, few, many, or a class for an expanded clone.

>NA|TRBJ1-5|NA|TRBV19
TGTGCCAGTAGTGTGGTCTCCCGGGGGAGCAATCAGCCCCAGCATTTT
CASSVVSRGSNQPQHF
>NA|TRBJ2-5|once|TRBV10-3
TGTGCCATCAGTGGGGGGGGCAGTCAAGAGACCCAGTACTTC
CAISGGGSQETQYF
>NA|TRBJ2-3|NA|TRBV5-6
TGTGCCAGCAGCTCCCGAGGCGGGGCGCTTACGGGTGATACGCAGTATTTT
CASSSRGGALTGDTQYF
>TRBD1|TRBJ2-5|NA|TRBV6-6
TGTGCCAGCACGGACAGGTTAGAGACCCAGTACTTC
CASTDRLETQYF
>TRBD1|TRBJ1-1|NA|TRBV27
TGTGCCAGCTCAAAAAATTCCGGGACAGGGAACACTGAAGCTTTCTTT
CASSKNSGTGNTEAFF
>TRBD1|TRBJ2-7|NA|TRBV4-2
TGTGCCAGCAGCCTAGCTCCGGGACAGGGGGCTTACGAGCAGTACTTC
CASSLAPGQGAYEQYF
>NA|TRBJ2-1|NA|TRBV20-1
TGCAGTGCTAGTAGGCAGGCGCAGTTCTTC
CSASRQAQFF
>NA|TRBJ1-2|NA|TRBV7-2
TGTGCCAGCAGCTTTAACAGGGTGTACACCTTC
CASSFNRVYTF
>NA|TRBJ2-6|NA|TRBV5-1
TGCGCCAGCACCCCAGGACAGCTCTCTGGGGCCAACGTCCTGACTTTC
CASTPGQLSGANVLTF
>NA|TRBJ1-5|NA|TRBV7-8
TGTGCCAGCAGCTTAGGTTCCGGTTACAATCAGCCCCAGCATTTT
CASSLGSGYNQPQHF
>TRBD1|TRBJ1-2|NA|TRBV19
TGTGCCAGTAGTGGATGGACAGGCAACTATGGCTACACCTTC
CASSGWTGNYGYTF
>NA|TRBJ2-7|NA|TRBV7-9
TGTGCCAGCAGCCACCCGGGGGGCCGGTCCTACGAGCAGTACTTC
CASSHPGGRSYEQYF
>NA|TRBJ2-7|NA|TRBV29-1
TGCAGCGTTGAGTTACAGCCCACGATGGACGAGCAGTACTTC
CSVELQPTMDEQYF
>TRBD2|TRBJ2-3|NA|TRBV29-1
TGCAGCGTAGCCCCTAGCGGCCGCACAGATACGCAGTATTTT
CSVAPSGRTDTQYF
>NA|TRBJ2-2|NA|TRBV30
TGTGCCTGGAGCGACGGGGGAGGGGAGCTGTTTTTT
CAWSDGGGELFF
>NA|TRBJ2-2|NA|TRBV15
TGTGCCACCAGCACCGTTAACACCGGGGAGCTGTTTTTT
CATSTVNTGELFF
>TRBD2|TRBJ2-5|NA|TRBV27
TGTGCCAGCAGTTTCACAGCGGGAGGGCCTTGGGAGACCCAGTACTTC
CASSFTAGGPWETQYF
>NA|TRBJ1-1|NA|TRBV7-9
TGTGCCAGCAGCTTACCCGCGGGAACTTGGACTGAAGCTTTCTTT
CASSLPAGTWTEAFF
>TRBD1|TRBJ1-2|NA|TRBV7-2
TGTGCCAGCAGCCCAGGGGGTTCGGTATATGGCTACACCTTC
CASSPGGSVYGYTF
>TRBD1|TRBJ2-1|NA|TRBV11-1
TGTGCCAGCAGCCCACAGACAGGGTTGAACAATGAGCAGTTCTTC
CASSPQTGLNNEQFF
>NA|TRBJ1-1|NA|TRBV2
TGTGCCAGCAGTGACTCCCGCCGAGTCACTGAAGCTTTCTTT
CASSDSRRVTEAFF
>NA|TRBJ2-7|few|TRBV5-1
TGCGCCAGCAGCTTGGATGGCAGAAACTACGAGCAGTACTTC
CASSLDGRNYEQYF
>NA|TRBJ1-2|NA|TRBV2
TGTGCCAGCAGACTCCAAGGGGCGGCCTATGGCTACACCTTC
CASRLQGAAYGYTF
>TRBD2|TRBJ2-7|NA|TRBV19
TGTGCCAGTAGTATATCTAGCGGGCCCTCCTACGAGCAGTACTTC
CASSISSGPSYEQYF
>NA|TRBJ2-6|NA|TRBV5-1
TGCGCCAGCAGCTGGGCCGACTCTGGGGCCAACGTCCTGACTTTC
CASSWADSGANVLTF
>TRBD2|TRBJ2-7|once|TRBV10-3
TGTGCCATCAGTGAGCCCCAGCGGGAGCCCTACGAGCAGTACTTC
CAISEPQREPYEQYF
>NA|TRBJ2-3|NA|TRBV18
TGTGCCAGCTCCCCGTCCCCGGCGGGGGATACGCAGTATTTT
CASSPSPAGDTQYF
>TRBD2|TRBJ2-7|NA|TRBV11-2
TGTGCCAGCAGCTTCCGATTTGCGGGAGGGGGCTACGAGCAGTACTTC
CASSFRFAGGGYEQYF
>NA|TRBJ1-4|NA|TRBV5-8
TGTGCCAGCAGCCGACAGGTTGGGGAAAAACTGTTTTTT
CASSRQVGEKLFF
>NA|TRBJ2-4|NA|TRBV30
TGTGCCTGGAAGGAAGCGGTTTGGGGCATTCAGTACTTC
CAWKEAVWGIQYF